This entry describes one T cell receptor (beta chain). This CDR3 is 15 amino acids long. CDR1 MGHRA and CDR2 YSYEKL come from the germline V gene. The trim removed 3 bases at V and 3 bases at J, leaving 4 bases unmatched. Authors' methods: Amplification of reference gene primers was used by the study to estimate nucleated cell counts. Method: immunoSEQ multiplex PCR; TCRdb's copy keeps in-frame clones and lacks some. Clone size and V and J calls were adopted from that table, with D and trimming inferred from the DNA. The top ten hold 16% of the sample, which has about 140,000 clones, roughly 80% seen once. The data belong to a study of blood T cell repertoires in COVID-19. As for the study in general: Specimens from acute and convalescent COVID-19 originated in the United States, Italy and Spain. T cells, B-cell-depleted T cells, or PBMCs provided the cDNA or gDNA that served as material.

The sample consisted of peripheral blood. The receptor comes from a man aged 45-60 years with acute or convalescent COVID-19. This chain links TRBV4-1 with TRBJ2-7; 11 nucleotides agree with TRBD1. This CDR3 is CASSHTGTGGYEQYF. The CDR3 DNA sequence: TGCGCCAGCAGCCACACCGGGACAGGGGGCTACGAGCAGTACTTC.